One T cell receptor (beta chain) is described in this entry. This sample was included in a study of blood T cell repertoires in COVID-19. Study background: Whether acute or convalescent, the COVID-19 samples came from the United States, Italy and Spain.

Profiling relied on immunoSEQ multiplex PCR, and the TCRdb table lists in-frame clones only, not all of them. This sample yields 150,000 to 200,000 clones, of which 80% to 90% are seen a single time; around 8.2% belongs to the top ten. CDR3 size: 14 residues. The germline gives CDR1 SGHKS, CDR2 YYEKEE (reference sequence). V lost 7 bases, J lost 4 bases, and 6 bases stayed unmatched. The rearrangement joins TRBV5-5 to TRBJ2-2, with 8 nucleotides matching TRBD1. Material for sequencing was peripheral blood. The sequence was obtained from a man aged 60 to 75 with acute or convalescent COVID-19. CDR3 region: CASSGTGFTGELFF. CDR3 coding DNA: TGTGCCAGCTCAGGGACAGGTTTCACCGGGGAGCTGTTTTTT.